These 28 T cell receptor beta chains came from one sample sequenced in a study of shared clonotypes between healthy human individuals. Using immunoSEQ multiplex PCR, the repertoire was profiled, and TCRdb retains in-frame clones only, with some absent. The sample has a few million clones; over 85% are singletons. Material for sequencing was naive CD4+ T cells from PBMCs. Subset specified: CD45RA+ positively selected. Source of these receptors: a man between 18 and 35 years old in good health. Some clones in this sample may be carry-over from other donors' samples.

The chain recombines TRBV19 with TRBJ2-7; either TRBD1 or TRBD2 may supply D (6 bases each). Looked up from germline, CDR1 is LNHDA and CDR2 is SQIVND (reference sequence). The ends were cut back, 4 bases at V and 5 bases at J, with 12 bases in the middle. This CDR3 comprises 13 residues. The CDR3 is CASSNLGGHEQYF. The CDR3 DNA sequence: TGTGCCAGTAGTAATCTAGGGGGGCACGAGCAGTACTTC.

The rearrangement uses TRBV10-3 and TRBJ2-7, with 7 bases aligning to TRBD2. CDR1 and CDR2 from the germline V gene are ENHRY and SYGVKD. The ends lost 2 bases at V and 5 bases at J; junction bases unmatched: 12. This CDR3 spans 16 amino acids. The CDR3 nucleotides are TGTGCCATCAGTGAGAGCCGTGGCGGGAGTGCCCACGAGCAGTACTTC. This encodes CAISESRGGSAHEQYF.

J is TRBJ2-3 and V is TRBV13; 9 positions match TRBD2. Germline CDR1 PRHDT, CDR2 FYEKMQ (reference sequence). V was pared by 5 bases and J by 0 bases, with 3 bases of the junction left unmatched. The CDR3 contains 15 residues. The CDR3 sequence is CASSATSGSTDTQYF. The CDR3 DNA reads TGTGCCAGCAGCGCAACTAGCGGGAGCACAGATACGCAGTATTTT. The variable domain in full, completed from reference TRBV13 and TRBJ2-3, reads AAGVIQSPRHLIKEKRETATLKCYPIPRHDTVYWYQQGPGQDPQFLISFYEKMQSDKGSIPDRFSAQQFSDYHSELNMSSLELGDSALYFCASSATSGSTDTQYFGPGTRLTVL.

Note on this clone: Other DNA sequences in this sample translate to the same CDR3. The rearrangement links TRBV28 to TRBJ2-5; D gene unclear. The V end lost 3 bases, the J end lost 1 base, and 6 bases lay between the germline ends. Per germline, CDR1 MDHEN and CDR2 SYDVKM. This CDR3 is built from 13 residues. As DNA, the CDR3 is TGTGCCAGCAGTTTGGGTTCCCAAGAGACCCAGTACTTC. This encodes CASSLGSQETQYF.

The CDR3 protein is CASSLGDRGRGYYGYTF. CDR3 nucleotides: TGTGCCAGCAGCTTAGGAGACAGGGGGCGCGGGTACTATGGCTACACCTTC. The rearrangement joins TRBV11-2 to TRBJ1-2; 10 nucleotides agree with TRBD1. The CDR3 has 17 amino acids. V trimming: 1 base; J trimming: 3 bases; junction bases outside the gene matches: 8. Germline CDR1 and CDR2: SGHAT and FQNNGV.

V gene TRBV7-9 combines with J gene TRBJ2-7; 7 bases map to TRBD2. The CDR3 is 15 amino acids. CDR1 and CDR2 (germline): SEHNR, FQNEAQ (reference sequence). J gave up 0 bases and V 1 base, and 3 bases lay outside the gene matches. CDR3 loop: CASSLDGGSSYEQYF. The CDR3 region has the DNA TGTGCCAGCAGCTTAGATGGCGGGAGCTCCTACGAGCAGTACTTC.

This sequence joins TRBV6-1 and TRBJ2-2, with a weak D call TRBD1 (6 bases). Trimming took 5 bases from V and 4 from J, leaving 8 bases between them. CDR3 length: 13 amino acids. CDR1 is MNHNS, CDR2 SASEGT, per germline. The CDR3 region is CASSQQGTGELFF. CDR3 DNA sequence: TGTGCCAGCAGTCAACAGGGCACCGGGGAGCTGTTTTTT.

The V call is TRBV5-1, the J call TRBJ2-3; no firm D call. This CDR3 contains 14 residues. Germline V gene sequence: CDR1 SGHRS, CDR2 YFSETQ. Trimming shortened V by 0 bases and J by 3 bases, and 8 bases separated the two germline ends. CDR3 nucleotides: TGCGCCAGCAGCTTGGAGAGCGTAACAGATACGCAGTATTTT. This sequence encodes CASSLESVTDTQYF.

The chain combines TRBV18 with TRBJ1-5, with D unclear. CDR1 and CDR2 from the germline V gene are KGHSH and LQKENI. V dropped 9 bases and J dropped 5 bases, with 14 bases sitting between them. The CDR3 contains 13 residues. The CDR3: CASRLGLDQPQHF. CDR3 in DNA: TGTGCCAGTAGGCTGGGTCTGGATCAGCCCCAGCATTTT. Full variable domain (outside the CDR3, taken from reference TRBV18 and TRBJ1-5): NAGVMQNPRHLVRRRGQEARLRCSPMKGHSHVYWYRQLPEEGLKFMVYLQKENIIDESGMPKERFSAEFPKEGPSILRIQQVVRGDSAAYFCASRLGLDQPQHFGDGTRLSIL.

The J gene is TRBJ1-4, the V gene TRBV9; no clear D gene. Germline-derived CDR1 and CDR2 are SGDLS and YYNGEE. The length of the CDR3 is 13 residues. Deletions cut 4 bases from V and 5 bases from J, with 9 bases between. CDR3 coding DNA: TGTGCCAGCAGCCCGGCCGTAAATGAAAAACTGTTTTTT. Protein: CASSPAVNEKLFF.

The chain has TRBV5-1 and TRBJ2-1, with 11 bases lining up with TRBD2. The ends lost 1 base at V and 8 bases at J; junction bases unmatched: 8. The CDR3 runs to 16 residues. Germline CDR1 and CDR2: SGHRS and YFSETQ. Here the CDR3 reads CASSLPTSGGWYEQFF. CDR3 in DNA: TGCGCCAGCAGCTTGCCCACTAGCGGGGGTTGGTATGAGCAGTTCTTC.

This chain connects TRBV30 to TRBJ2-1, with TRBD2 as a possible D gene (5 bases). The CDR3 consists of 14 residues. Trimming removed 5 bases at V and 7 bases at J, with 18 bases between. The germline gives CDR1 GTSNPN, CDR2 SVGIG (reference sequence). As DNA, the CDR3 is TGTGCCTGGCCCCCACGGGGAATCTCTAATGAGCAGTTCTTC. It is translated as CAWPPRGISNEQFF. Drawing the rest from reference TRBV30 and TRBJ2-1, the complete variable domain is SQTIHQWPATLVQPVGSPLSLECTVEGTSNPNLYWYRQAAGRGLQLLFYSVGIGQISSEVPQNLSASRPQDRQFILSSKKLLLSDSGFYLCAWPPRGISNEQFFGPGTRLTVL.

In DNA form, the CDR3 reads TGCGCCAGCAGCTTGATGGCGGGGCAGGGACCCGAAAAACTGTTTTTT. Amino acids: CASSLMAGQGPEKLFF. This rearrangement joins TRBV5-1 to TRBJ1-4; perhaps TRBD1 as D (5 bases). V lost 1 base, J lost 8 bases, and 18 bases lay in between. Germline V lookup: CDR1 SGHRS, CDR2 YFSETQ. CDR3 length: 16 residues.

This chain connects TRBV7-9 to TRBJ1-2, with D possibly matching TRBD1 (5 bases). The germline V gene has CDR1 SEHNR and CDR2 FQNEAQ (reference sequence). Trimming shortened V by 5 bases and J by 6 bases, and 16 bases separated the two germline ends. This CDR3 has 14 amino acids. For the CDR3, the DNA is TGTGCCAGCAGCCCTCGGGAGGGGCCCCATGGCTACACCTTC. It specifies CASSPREGPHGYTF.

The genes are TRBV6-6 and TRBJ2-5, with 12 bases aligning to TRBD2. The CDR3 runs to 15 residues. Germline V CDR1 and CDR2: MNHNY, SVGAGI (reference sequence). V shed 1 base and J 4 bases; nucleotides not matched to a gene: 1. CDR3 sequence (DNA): TGTGCCAGCAGTTACTGGGGACTAGCGGGAGAGACCCAGTACTTC. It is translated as CASSYWGLAGETQYF.

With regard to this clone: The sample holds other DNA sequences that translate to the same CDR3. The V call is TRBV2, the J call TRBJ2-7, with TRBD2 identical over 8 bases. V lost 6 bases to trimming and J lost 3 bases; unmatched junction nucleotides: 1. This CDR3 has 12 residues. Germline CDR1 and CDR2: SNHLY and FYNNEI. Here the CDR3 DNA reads TGTGCCAGCAGAACTAGCGGCTACGAGCAGTACTTC. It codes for CASRTSGYEQYF.

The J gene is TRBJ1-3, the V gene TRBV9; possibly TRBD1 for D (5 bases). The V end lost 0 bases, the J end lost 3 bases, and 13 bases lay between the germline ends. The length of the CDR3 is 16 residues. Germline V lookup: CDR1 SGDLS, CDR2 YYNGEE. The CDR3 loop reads CASSVEEGSVGNTIYF. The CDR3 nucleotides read TGTGCCAGCAGCGTAGAGGAGGGGTCGGTTGGAAACACCATATATTTT.

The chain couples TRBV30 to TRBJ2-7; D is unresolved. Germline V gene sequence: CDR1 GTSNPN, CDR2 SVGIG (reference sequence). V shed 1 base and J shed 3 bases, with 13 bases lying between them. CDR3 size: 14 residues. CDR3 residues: CAWSALGLLYEQYF. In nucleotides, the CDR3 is TGTGCCTGGAGTGCCCTGGGCCTCCTCTACGAGCAGTACTTC.

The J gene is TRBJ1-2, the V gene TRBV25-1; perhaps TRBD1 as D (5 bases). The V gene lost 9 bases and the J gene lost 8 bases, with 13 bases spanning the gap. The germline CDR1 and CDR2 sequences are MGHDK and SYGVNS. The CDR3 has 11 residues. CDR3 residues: CASRGAGGYTF. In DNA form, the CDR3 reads TGTGCCAGTAGGGGCGCAGGAGGCTACACCTTC.

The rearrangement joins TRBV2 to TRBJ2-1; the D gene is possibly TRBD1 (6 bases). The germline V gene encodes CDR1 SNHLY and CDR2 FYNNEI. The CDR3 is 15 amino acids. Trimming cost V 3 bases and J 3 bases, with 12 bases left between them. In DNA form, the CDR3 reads TGTGCCAGCAGTGACGGTACAGGGTTCTACAATGAGCAGTTCTTC. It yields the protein CASSDGTGFYNEQFF.

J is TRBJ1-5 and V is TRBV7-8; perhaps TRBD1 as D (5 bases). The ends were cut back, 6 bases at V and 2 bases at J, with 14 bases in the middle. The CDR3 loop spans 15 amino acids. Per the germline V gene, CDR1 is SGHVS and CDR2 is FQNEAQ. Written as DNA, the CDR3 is TGTGCCAGCAGTCCGGAGGGGATTGGCAATCAGCCCCAGCATTTT. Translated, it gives CASSPEGIGNQPQHF.

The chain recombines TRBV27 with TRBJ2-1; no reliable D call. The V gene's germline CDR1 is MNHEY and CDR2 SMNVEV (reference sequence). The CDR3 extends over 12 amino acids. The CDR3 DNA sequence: TGTGTCCACCGTTATGGCTACAATGAGCAGTTCTTC. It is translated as CVHRYGYNEQFF.

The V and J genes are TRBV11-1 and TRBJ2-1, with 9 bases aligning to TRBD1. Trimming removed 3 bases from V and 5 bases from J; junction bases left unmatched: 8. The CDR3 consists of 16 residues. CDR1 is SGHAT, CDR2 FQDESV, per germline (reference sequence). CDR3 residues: CASSLSGTGLDNEQFF. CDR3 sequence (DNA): TGTGCCAGCAGCTTGTCAGGGACAGGGCTCGACAATGAGCAGTTCTTC. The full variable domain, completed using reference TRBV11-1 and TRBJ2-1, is EAEVAQSPRYKITEKSQAVAFWCDPISGHATLYWYRQILGQGPELLVQFQDESVVDDSQLPKDRFSAERLKGVDSTLKIQPAELGDSAMYLCASSLSGTGLDNEQFFGPGTRLTVL.

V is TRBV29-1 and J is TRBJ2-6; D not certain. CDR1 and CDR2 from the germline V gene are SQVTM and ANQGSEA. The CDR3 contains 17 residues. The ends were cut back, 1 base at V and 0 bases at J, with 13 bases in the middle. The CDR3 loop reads CSVEVYASSSGANVLTF. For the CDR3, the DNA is TGCAGCGTTGAAGTATATGCCTCCAGCTCTGGGGCCAACGTCCTGACTTTC.

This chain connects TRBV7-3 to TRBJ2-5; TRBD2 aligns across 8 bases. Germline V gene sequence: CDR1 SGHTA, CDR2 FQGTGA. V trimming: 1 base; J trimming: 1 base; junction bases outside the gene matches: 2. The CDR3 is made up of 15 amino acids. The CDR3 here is CASSLIAGSQETQYF. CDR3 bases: TGTGCCAGCAGCTTAATAGCGGGGAGCCAAGAGACCCAGTACTTC.

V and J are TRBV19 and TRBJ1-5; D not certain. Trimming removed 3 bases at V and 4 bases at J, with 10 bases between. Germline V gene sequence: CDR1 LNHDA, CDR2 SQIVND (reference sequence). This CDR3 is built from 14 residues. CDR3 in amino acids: CASSIPGPNQPQHF. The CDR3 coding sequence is TGTGCCAGTAGTATCCCTGGACCTAATCAGCCCCAGCATTTT.

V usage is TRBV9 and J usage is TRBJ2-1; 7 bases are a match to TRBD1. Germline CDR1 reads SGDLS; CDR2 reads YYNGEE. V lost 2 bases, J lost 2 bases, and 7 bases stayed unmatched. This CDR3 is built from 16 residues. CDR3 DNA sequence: TGTGCCAGCAGCGTGTCGGGACAGCCGACCTACAATGAGCAGTTCTTC. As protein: CASSVSGQPTYNEQFF.

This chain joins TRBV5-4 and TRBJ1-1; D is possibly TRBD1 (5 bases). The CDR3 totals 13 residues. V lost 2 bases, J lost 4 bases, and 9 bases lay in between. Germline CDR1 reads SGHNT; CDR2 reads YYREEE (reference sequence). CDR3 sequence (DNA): TGTGCCAGCAGCTTCTCAGGGTCCACTGAAGCTTTCTTT. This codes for CASSFSGSTEAFF.